This T cell receptor (beta chain) was sequenced during a study of immune evolution from preneoplasia to lung adenocarcinoma (dated by TCRdb to about 2021). A note on the overall study: HLA loss of heterozygosity was observed in approximately 7%, 15% and 30% of AIS, MIA and ADC lesions, respectively, and was not observed in any AAH lesions. It was reported in the study that 105 samples were used for TCR sequencing. Resected precursor lesions (AAH, AIS, MIA) and invasive adenocarcinomas were each compared against paired morphologically normal lung tissue. POLYSOLVER was used to infer Class I HLA alleles from exome data, while LOHHLA was used to detect allele-specific HLA loss. TCR sequencing data were obtained from approximately 50 patients. The study used immune gene expression, TCR sequencing and multiplex immunofluorescence to profile the immune contexture of lung adenocarcinoma precursors and invasive adenocarcinoma. The immune data were integrated with whole exome sequencing and methylation data obtained from the same cohort of nodules. In total, the cohort included some 55 patients with pulmonary nodules, all of whom underwent surgical resection. Sample size was based on specimen availability rather than a prior power calculation. What the authors observed across the whole study: T cell clonality was highest in KRAS-mutant nodules compared with EGFR-mutant or double wild-type lesions. Findings were based on association rather than direct causation; larger cohorts with long-term follow-up and longitudinal biopsies were deemed needed. Normal lung had the highest top T cell clone frequencies, and these frequencies appeared to fall progressively from AAH through AIS, MIA and invasive adenocarcinoma. Normal lung showed the highest clonality, whereas later-stage lesions appeared to have higher T cell density and diversity but lower clonality. All patients were from Japan and China, so applicability to Western populations was uncertain.

Taken from cysteine to phenylalanine, the CDR3 has 15 residues. Solely the CDR3 DNA is kept, with 45 bases framed from the first base. V lost 6 bases and J lost 9 bases; the stretch between them is 19 bases long. As encoded in the germline V gene, CDR1 is SGHRS while CDR2 is YFSETQ. Using the immunoSEQ hsTCRbeta Kit, TCR beta CDR3 regions were sequenced from DNA. The original pipeline was this. TCR sequencing data were analysed with the ImmunoSEQ Analyzer. T cell clonality was defined as 1 minus Pielou's evenness computed on productive rearrangements. T cell diversity was measured with the inverse Simpson index on productive templates. T cell density was defined as TCR beta template counts normalized to usable DNA, with usable DNA estimated by amplifying and sequencing housekeeping genes. Two-sided Kruskal-Wallis tests were used to compare TCR metrics across histologic stages. The immuneACCESS repertoire file appears here via TCRdb, limited to in-frame rearrangements. These files lack a portion of the clones; in checked studies, under half of the deficit traces to unresolved V genes, and the cause of the others is not known. The D gene and trimming were derived from the DNA, and the V and J assignments and clone size from that table. A total of more than 8,000 clones appear in this sample, roughly four fifths of them only once. Around 2.7% of the sample is taken by the ten largest.

In this sample, this clone turned up once. Its recognized antigen is unknown. No base quality values were provided; no much bigger clone lies one nucleotide off. Between about 2014 and 2017, the patients underwent resection in either Japan or China. Two lung cancer pathologists independently confirmed the histologic diagnosis of each case on H&E slides. For nucleic acid extraction, premalignant or tumor cells were enriched by macro-dissection following pathologic assessment. The AllPrep DNA/RNA FFPE Kit was used to isolate DNA from FFPE tissue. The source of this sequence is a person aged 65-85 years with lung adenocarcinoma. Sequencing was carried out using FFPE lung adenocarcinoma in situ tissue. Sample cell subset or site, as interpreted from the label and publication: preinvasive adenocarcinoma in situ (AIS). This chain joins TRBV5-1 to TRBJ1-6; the D gene is unclear. The CDR3 loop reads CASTLSPDRISPLHF. At the DNA level, the sequence is TGCGCCAGCACCCTCTCGCCGGATAGGATTTCACCCCTCCACTTT.